This T cell receptor (beta chain) was obtained from a study of OX40 agonist ivuxolimab in advanced cancers. This clone was found a few times. The method was immunoSEQ multiplex PCR; TCRdb's version includes in-frame clones alone and lacks a portion of them. The sample yields about 70,000 clones, about 73% seen once. Trimming took 2 bases from V and 6 from J, leaving 14 bases between them. Germline CDR1 reads MGHRA; CDR2 reads YSYEKL. The CDR3 is made up of 15 amino acids. The cohort excluded patients with autoimmune disease history or systemic immunosuppression. The material sequenced was CD4+ or CD8+ T cells sorted from blood, taken in a trial of the OX40 agonist ivuxolimab. This receptor was identified in an adult with an advanced solid tumor such as melanoma, head and neck, liver or kidney cancer. The gene calls are TRBV4-1 and TRBJ1-5, with D tentatively TRBD1 (5 bases). The CDR3 DNA reads TGCGCCAGCAGCCAATCGTCCCGGGACGTTCAGCCCCAGCATTTT. This gives the protein CASSQSSRDVQPQHF.